These 26 T cell receptor beta chains were sequenced from one sample in a study of Graves' ophthalmopathy and Graves' hyperthyroidism. Amplification targeted the TCR beta CDR3 regions, with RNA transcripts as the source material. The first-round RT-PCR employed HTBI primers together with the Qiagen OneStep RT-PCR kit. A multiplex PCR was then performed as the second round. MiXCR, run by TCRdb on the multiplex PCR reads, gives a single entry per CDR3 protein. The sample has more than 300,000 distinct CDR3 sequences, roughly a sixth seen once. The sample comprised peripheral blood. Receptors were obtained from an adult woman with stable Graves' hyperthyroidism.

This clonotype was seen a few times. V and J are TRBV7-3 and TRBJ2-7; TRBD1 matches 9 bases. From germline, CDR1 is SGHTA and CDR2 FQGTGA. V shed 1 base and J 6 bases; nucleotides not matched to a gene: 4. The CDR3 has 14 residues. CDR3 amino acids: CASSLKGQGAEQYF. The CDR3 coding sequence is TGTGCCAGCAGCTTAAAGGGACAGGGAGCCGAGCAGTACTTC.

This clonotype was seen ten or more times. The rearrangement links TRBV6-1 to TRBJ2-7; TRBD2 matches at 7 bases. With 7 bases clipped from V and 2 bases from J, the junction kept 11 bases outside the gene matches. CDR3 length: 15 residues. Germline V gene data show CDR1 as MNHNS and CDR2 as SASEGT. In DNA, the CDR3 is TGTGCCAGCAACTCTGGGAGGGGAAGCCCCTACGAGCAGTACTTC. This codes for CASNSGRGSPYEQYF.

In this sample, this clonotype turned up many times. CDR3 bases: TGCGCCAGCAGCTTGGTTCAGAACCAAGAGACCCAGTACTTC. Protein: CASSLVQNQETQYF. The V and J genes are TRBV5-1 and TRBJ2-5; D gene ambiguous. The V gene's germline CDR1 is SGHRS and CDR2 YFSETQ. The CDR3 is made up of 14 amino acids. Trimming shortened V by 0 bases and J by 0 bases, and 6 bases separated the two germline ends.

Many counts were recorded for this clonotype. V usage is TRBV6-4 and J usage is TRBJ2-5, with a tentative D call TRBD2 (5 bases). Germline CDR1 and CDR2: MRHNA and SNTAGT. The CDR3 spans 15 residues. Trimming left V 5 bases short and J 1 base short, with 14 bases between. Here the CDR3 reads CASSSRPGTQETQYF. In nucleotides, the CDR3 is TGTGCCAGCAGTTCAAGGCCGGGAACCCAAGAGACCCAGTACTTC.

This clonotype showed up many times. The V gene is TRBV7-8, the J gene TRBJ2-7; a weak D match, TRBD1 (6 bases). The CDR3 contains 15 residues. Germline V gene sequence: CDR1 SGHVS, CDR2 FQNEAQ. Trimming pared 6 bases from V and 2 bases from J, leaving 17 bases between. CDR3 bases: TGTGCCAGCAGTGAGCTATGGGGACAAACCTACGAGCAGTACTTC. Its translation: CASSELWGQTYEQYF.

This clonotype has ten or more counts. The rearrangement uses TRBV25-1 and TRBJ2-5; the D gene is possibly TRBD2 (5 bases). The CDR3 covers 18 residues. In germline, CDR1 is MGHDK, CDR2 SYGVNS. Trimming shortened V by 0 bases and J by 1 base, and 18 bases separated the two germline ends. The DNA of the CDR3 is TGTGCCAGCAGTGAATATATATCACAAACGGGGATCCAAGAGACCCAGTACTTC. Protein product: CASSEYISQTGIQETQYF.

This clonotype showed up many times. The chain carries TRBV28 and TRBJ1-2, with 8 bases that match TRBD1. The CDR3 contains 16 residues. CDR1 is MDHEN and CDR2 is SYDVKM in the germline V gene. The J segment lost 0 bases and the V segment lost 4 bases, leaving 7 bases of the junction unmatched. The CDR3 DNA reads as TGTGCCAGCAGTTCATCCCGGGACAGGTCTAACTATGGCTACACCTTC. This translates into CASSSSRDRSNYGYTF.

The chain employs TRBV7-2 and TRBJ2-7, with D hard to call. V was clipped by 0 bases and J by 6 bases, with 15 bases between them. This CDR3 has 15 residues. CDR1 and CDR2 (germline): SGHTA, FQGNSA. CDR3 bases: TGTGCCAGCAGCTTAGCAACCGGGCAAGCAAGCGAGCAGTACTTC. Protein product: CASSLATGQASEQYF.

On this clonotype: A read error may be the cause here, since a much bigger clone is one base away. The chain links TRBV28 to TRBJ2-5, with 9 bases fitting TRBD1. Germline CDR1 and CDR2: MDHEN and SYDVKM. The CDR3 has 16 residues. V dropped 5 bases and J dropped 2; count of bases not matched to a gene: 9. CDR3 in amino acids: CASSKGTGKRQETQYF. The DNA for the CDR3 is TGTGCCAGCAGTAAAGGGACAGGGAAAAGACAAGAGACCCAGTACTTC. The whole variable domain, filled in from reference TRBV28 and TRBJ2-5, reads DVKVTQSSRYLVKRTGEKVFLECVQDMDHENMFWYRQDPGLGLRLIYFSYDVKMKEKGDIPEGYSVSREKKERFSLILESASTNQTSMYLCASSKGTGKRQETQYFGPGTRLLVL.

Ten or more counts support this clonotype. J is TRBJ1-6 and V is TRBV10-3; D is undetermined. The germline V gene has CDR1 ENHRY and CDR2 SYGVKD. Trimming left V 2 bases short and J 4 bases short, with 6 bases between. The CDR3 extends over 14 amino acids. CDR3 DNA sequence: TGTGCCATCAGTGAGGGCGGGTATAATTCACCCCTCCACTTT. Its translation: CAISEGGYNSPLHF.

For this clonotype: One end of the junction varies from germline; a read error may be responsible. The V and J genes are TRBV6-1 and TRBJ1-5; D is unresolved. Germline CDR1 and CDR2: MNHNS and SASEGT. CDR3 length: 13 amino acids. The CDR3 DNA reads as TGTGCCACCGGCTCGAATAGCTATCAGCCTCAGCATTTT. Amino acid sequence: CATGSNSYQPQHF.

At least ten counts were recorded for this clonotype. The chain couples TRBV6-1 to TRBJ1-1, with D hard to call. This CDR3 contains 13 residues. Per the germline V gene, CDR1 is MNHNS and CDR2 is SASEGT. V shed 8 bases and J shed 0 bases, with 10 bases lying between them. The CDR3 sequence: CASSDGMNTEAFF. CDR3 sequence (DNA): TGTGCCAGCTCGGACGGGATGAACACTGAAGCTTTCTTT.

The sample holds a few counts of this clonotype. J is TRBJ2-7 and V is TRBV5-1, with 7 nucleotides matching TRBD1. CDR1 and CDR2 from the germline V gene are SGHRS and YFSETQ. Losses at the gene ends were 1 base for V and 2 bases for J; bases not matched to a gene: 6. The CDR3 runs to 15 residues. CDR3 nucleotides: TGCGCCAGCAGCTTGCAGACAGGGTCTGCCTACGAGCAGTACTTC. This sequence encodes CASSLQTGSAYEQYF.

The rearrangement joins TRBV6-2 or TRBV6-3 to TRBJ1-1, with D unresolved. CDR1 MNHEY and CDR2 SVGEGT come from the germline V gene. The V and J ends lost 0 bases and 11 bases respectively, with 16 bases between them. The CDR3 loop spans 14 amino acids. CDR3 bases: TGTGCCAGCAGTTACTCTTCTGGAAGACTGATCGCTTTCTTT. This encodes CASSYSSGRLIAFF.

Ten or more counts support this clonotype. The genes are TRBV7-8 and TRBJ2-4; 10 bases match TRBD1. In germline, CDR1 is SGHVS, CDR2 FQNEAQ. This CDR3 comprises 19 residues. V dropped 3 bases and J dropped 5; count of bases not matched to a gene: 16. As DNA, the CDR3 is TGTGCCAGCAGCTTCCCCAAGGGCCGGGACAGGGGCTTCCAAAACATTCAGTACTTC. Residues: CASSFPKGRDRGFQNIQYF.

This clonotype occurred many times. The rearrangement uses TRBV5-1 and TRBJ2-6; a possible D gene is TRBD1 (5 bases). Germline V gene sequence: CDR1 SGHRS, CDR2 YFSETQ. The germline V and J ends were trimmed by 0 bases and 4 bases, with 14 bases remaining between them. The CDR3 has 17 amino acids. The CDR3 sequence is CASSLEGVATGANVLTF. The CDR3 DNA is TGCGCCAGCAGCTTGGAAGGGGTGGCTACCGGGGCCAACGTCCTGACTTTC. The whole variable domain, filled in from reference TRBV5-1 and TRBJ2-6, reads KAGVTQTPRYLIKTRGQQVTLSCSPISGHRSVSWYQQTPGQGLQFLFEYFSETQRNKGNFPGRFSGRQFSNSRSEMNVSTLELGDSALYLCASSLEGVATGANVLTFGAGSRLTVL.

This clonotype came up once. The V and J genes are TRBV11-2 and TRBJ2-5; D gene unclear. Trimming removed 1 base at V and 3 bases at J, with 9 bases between. The CDR3 runs 14 residues. Germline V CDR1 and CDR2: SGHAT, FQNNGV. Here the CDR3 reads CASSLVYGEETQYF. In DNA form, the CDR3 reads TGTGCCAGCAGCTTAGTGTACGGTGAAGAGACCCAGTACTTC.

A note on this clonotype: It may be a read error: a sequence one base away is much more abundant. The genes are TRBV9 and TRBJ1-2; D gene ambiguous. The germline CDR1 and CDR2 sequences are SGDLS and YYNGEE. This CDR3 has 15 residues. The CDR3 loop is CASSPLGSVPHGYIF. In DNA form, the CDR3 reads TGTGCCAGCAGTCCCCTCGGATCCGTCCCCCATGGCTACATCTTC.

This clonotype was found many times. The chain recombines TRBV7-8 with TRBJ2-5; D is perhaps TRBD1 (6 bases). Germline CDR1 reads SGHVS; CDR2 reads FQNEAQ. The V gene lost 1 base and the J gene lost 9 bases, with 18 bases spanning the gap. The CDR3 extends over 15 amino acids. As DNA, the CDR3 is TGTGCCAGCAGCTTAGGAATGGACAGTGTAGGGGCCCAGTACTTC. Protein sequence: CASSLGMDSVGAQYF.

The chain couples TRBV15 to TRBJ2-2, with D tentatively TRBD2 (5 bases). The germline CDR1 and CDR2 sequences are LNHNV and YYDKDF (reference sequence). V was pared by 0 bases and J by 7 bases, with 12 bases between. This CDR3 comprises 15 residues. CDR3 nucleotides: TGTGCCACCAGCAGAGAGTCTCGGGAAGGCGGGGAGCTGTTTTTT. Translated, it gives CATSRESREGGELFF.

This clonotype was seen at least ten times. This rearrangement joins TRBV7-2 to TRBJ1-5; D remains ambiguous. CDR1 and CDR2 (germline): SGHTA, FQGNSA. Trimming stripped 5 bases from V and 0 bases from J, with 8 bases between. This CDR3 is 14 amino acids long. The CDR3 sequence is CASSPDFSNQPQHF. Written as DNA, the CDR3 is TGTGCCAGCAGCCCCGATTTTAGCAATCAGCCCCAGCATTTT.

This clonotype was detected many times. The chain is built from TRBV20-1 and TRBJ2-4; D is possibly TRBD2 (5 bases). Germline V gene data show CDR1 as DFQATT and CDR2 as SNEGSKA (reference sequence). This CDR3 has 14 amino acids. V was clipped by 2 bases and J by 8 bases, with 16 bases between them. Here the CDR3 reads CSARPGISGDIQYF. For the CDR3, the DNA is TGCAGTGCTAGACCGGGGATTAGTGGCGACATTCAGTACTTC.

The table lists this clonotype with many counts. The chain uses TRBV28 and TRBJ1-2, with a possible D match to TRBD1 (6 bases). Trimming shortened V by 4 bases and J by 4 bases, and 13 bases separated the two germline ends. Germline V gene sequence: CDR1 MDHEN, CDR2 SYDVKM. The CDR3 is 14 amino acids. The CDR3 DNA reads as TGTGCCAGCAGTTCCCGGGGGGCGGTCTATGGCTACACCTTC. This gives the protein CASSSRGAVYGYTF.

This clonotype was recorded many times. V usage is TRBV12-3 or TRBV12-4 and J usage is TRBJ1-6, with 7 bases identical to TRBD1. This CDR3 has 14 amino acids. Trimming cost V 5 bases and J 8 bases; bases outside gene matches: 6. The CDR3 is CASSLTGSDSPLHF. CDR3 coding DNA: TGTGCCAGCAGTCTGACAGGGTCGGATTCACCCCTCCACTTT.

This clonotype was recorded a few times. It may be a read error: a sequence one base away is much more abundant. The V and J genes are TRBV5-1 and TRBJ2-4; maybe TRBD1 (6 bases). CDR1 is SGHRS, CDR2 YFSETQ, per germline. This CDR3 comprises 16 residues. The CDR3, as DNA: TGCGCCAGCAGCTTGGAGGGGCTGGGGGCCAAAAACATTAAGTACTTC. Protein sequence: CASSLEGLGAKNIKYF.

This clonotype has more than one count but fewer than ten. The chain links TRBV28 to TRBJ2-3; D perhaps matches TRBD2 (6 bases). Germline-derived CDR1 and CDR2 are MDHEN and SYDVKM. The CDR3 consists of 13 residues. Trimming shortened V by 8 bases and J by 3 bases, and 12 bases separated the two germline ends. The CDR3 region is CASRAGSTDTQYF. The DNA of the CDR3 is TGTGCCAGCCGGGCGGGGAGTACAGATACGCAGTATTTT. Filled out from reference TRBV28 and TRBJ2-3, the complete variable domain reads DVKVTQSSRYLVKRTGEKVFLECVQDMDHENMFWYRQDPGLGLRLIYFSYDVKMKEKGDIPEGYSVSREKKERFSLILESASTNQTSMYLCASRAGSTDTQYFGPGTRLTVL.